The 2 T cell receptor beta chains below come from one sample, sequenced in a study of T cells in Graves' hyperthyroidism and ophthalmopathy (dated by TCRdb to the late 2010s). The library was produced with multiplex PCR. The sequencing machine was an Illumina HiSeq 2000. The TCR beta CDR3 regions were amplified from the RNA transcripts. A first-round RT-PCR of the TCR CDR3 used the HTBI primer set with the Qiagen OneStep RT-PCR kit. Clones were called with MiXCR by TCRdb after fastp trimmed the public reads at Q25, and only in-frame beta chains were retained. Each CDR3 protein appears once, grouped with its most common genes and DNA. The sample table holds roughly 180,000 distinct CDR3 sequences, of which 9.4% were seen once. The ten biggest clones cover roughly 23% of the sample. Material: blood. These receptors all come from a woman in her late teens or twenties with Graves' hyperthyroidism that later progressed to Graves' ophthalmopathy.

Many counts were recorded for this clonotype. The rearrangement uses TRBV5-1 and TRBJ2-1; D is possibly TRBD2 (5 bases). V was cut by 4 bases and J by 10 bases, with 15 bases left in between. The V gene's germline CDR1 is SGHRS and CDR2 YFSETQ. The CDR3 contains 13 residues. CDR3 residues: CASSGSVSGEQFF. For the CDR3, the DNA is TGCGCCAGCAGCGGGTCTGTCTCGGGGGAGCAGTTCTTC.

This clonotype turned up a few times. The V gene is TRBV6-1, the J gene TRBJ2-5; D not certain. The germline V gene encodes CDR1 MNHNS and CDR2 SASEGT. This CDR3 is 10 amino acids long. The CDR3 loop is CATVQETQYF. The CDR3 bases are TGTGCTACCGTCCAAGAGACCCAGTACTTC.